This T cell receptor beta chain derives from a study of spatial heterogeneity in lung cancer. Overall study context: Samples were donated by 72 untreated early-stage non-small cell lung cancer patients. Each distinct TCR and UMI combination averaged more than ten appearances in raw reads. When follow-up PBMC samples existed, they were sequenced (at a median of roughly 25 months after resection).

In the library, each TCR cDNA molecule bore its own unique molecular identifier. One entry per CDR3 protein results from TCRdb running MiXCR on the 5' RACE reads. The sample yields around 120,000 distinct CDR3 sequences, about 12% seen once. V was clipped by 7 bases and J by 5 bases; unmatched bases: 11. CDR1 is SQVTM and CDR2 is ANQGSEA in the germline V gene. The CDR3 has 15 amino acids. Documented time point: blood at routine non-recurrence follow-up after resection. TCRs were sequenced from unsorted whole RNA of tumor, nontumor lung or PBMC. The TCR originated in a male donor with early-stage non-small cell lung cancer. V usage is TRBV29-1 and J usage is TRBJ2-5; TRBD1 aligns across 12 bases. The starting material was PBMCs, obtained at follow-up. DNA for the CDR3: TGCAGCGGGAGCCACGGGACAGGGGGCGGTGAGACCCAGTACTTC. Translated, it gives CSGSHGTGGGETQYF.